This T cell receptor beta chain was found in a study of blood T cell repertoires in COVID-19. CDR3 length: 17 residues. CDR1 is SGHDT, CDR2 YYEEEE, per germline. Trimming left V 0 bases short and J 2 bases short, with 14 bases between. The data were produced by immunoSEQ multiplex PCR, yet TCRdb's version contains in-frame clones alone and is incomplete. The data show roughly 390,000 clones, approximately 87% seen once. Source material: peripheral blood. This TCR was recovered from a woman aged 25 to 39 with COVID-19, enrolled during active disease. This chain connects TRBV5-6 to TRBJ2-2; unclear D gene. The CDR3 reads CASSLGVEAPNTGELFF. CDR3 sequence (DNA): TGTGCCAGCAGCTTGGGGGTAGAGGCCCCAAACACCGGGGAGCTGTTTTTT.